Listed below are T cell receptor beta chains from one sample, sequenced in a study of shared clonotypes between healthy human individuals. Data came from immunoSEQ multiplex PCR; TCRdb stores just in-frame clones and leaves some out. This sample has under 120,000 clones; around 71% occur once, and the top ten carry around 24%. The material sequenced was memory CD8+ T cells sorted from blood. The receptors shown here come from a woman in her 30s in good health. Both conserved end residues are part of each CDR3. The D gene is left open where the match is weak. Part of the rows lack a size; the others show once, few, many or a class for expanded clones.

>-|TRBV11-2|-|TRBJ1-2
CASSLLPQGGDGYTF
TGTGCCAGCAGCTTACTTCCACAGGGTGGGGATGGCTACACCTTC
>-|TRBV7-9|-|TRBJ2-7
CASSSMDWTYEQYF
TGTGCCAGCAGCTCCATGGACTGGACCTACGAGCAGTACTTC
>-|TRBV29-1|few|TRBJ1-2
CSVGAGANYGYTF
TGCAGCGTTGGGGCAGGGGCTAACTATGGCTACACCTTC
>-|TRBV30|-|TRBJ2-7
CAWNLGPNRYEQYF
TGTGCCTGGAATTTGGGGCCCAACCGATACGAGCAGTACTTC
>-|TRBV9|many|TRBJ2-2
CASSVGGTGELFF
TGTGCCAGCAGCGTAGGCGGCACCGGGGAGCTGTTTTTT
>TRBD2|TRBV7-6|-|TRBJ2-7
CASSELAGGLPYEQYF
TGTGCCAGCAGCGAACTAGCGGGAGGCTTACCCTACGAGCAGTACTTC
>-|TRBV7-9|-|TRBJ2-2
CASSLSSNTGELFF
TGTGCCAGCAGCTTGTCTAGCAACACCGGGGAGCTGTTTTTT
>TRBD2|TRBV4-2|few|TRBJ2-1
CASSQSGRASYNEQFF
TGTGCCAGCAGCCAAAGTGGGAGGGCCTCTTACAATGAGCAGTTCTTC
>-|TRBV27|-|TRBJ1-1
CASSSIPLGYEAFF
TGTGCCAGCAGTTCGATACCCCTGGGGTATGAAGCTTTCTTT
>-|TRBV19|many|TRBJ1-5
CATTETGWQPQHF
TGTGCCACTACGGAGACAGGCTGGCAGCCCCAGCATTTT
>-|TRBV6-1|-|TRBJ1-2
CASSEAPQGRFLNYGYTF
TGTGCCAGCAGTGAAGCGCCCCAGGGCCGATTTCTTAACTATGGCTACACCTTC
>TRBD2|TRBV7-6|-|TRBJ2-7
CASSLIPTSGPSYEQYF
TGTGCCAGCAGCTTAATTCCCACTAGCGGGCCCTCTTACGAGCAGTACTTC
>-|TRBV29-1|-|TRBJ2-7
CSVALPRGAGTYEQYF
TGCAGCGTTGCCCTCCCCAGGGGAGCGGGGACCTACGAGCAGTACTTC
>TRBD1|TRBV28|-|TRBJ1-4
CASSRTGGKKLFF
TGTGCCAGCAGTCGAACAGGGGGAAAAAAACTGTTTTTT
>TRBD2|TRBV10-2|many|TRBJ2-1
CASSESGRASEQFF
TGCGCCAGCAGTGAGAGCGGGAGGGCCTCGGAGCAGTTCTTC
>-|TRBV9|-|TRBJ1-5
CASSVSWGNQPQHF
TGTGCCAGCAGCGTAAGCTGGGGCAATCAGCCCCAGCATTTT
>-|TRBV13|medium-sized|TRBJ1-1
CASSLVRGTEAFF
TGTGCCAGCAGCTTAGTGCGGGGGACTGAAGCTTTCTTT
>TRBD1|TRBV18|-|TRBJ2-7
CASSPPGQADFAYEQYF
TGTGCCAGCTCACCACCGGGACAGGCGGACTTCGCCTACGAGCAGTACTTC
>-|TRBV2|few|TRBJ2-7
CASSGEASSYEQYF
TGTGCCAGCAGTGGAGAAGCGAGCTCCTACGAGCAGTACTTC
>-|TRBV7-8|-|TRBJ2-7
CASSPGGRSYEQYF
TGTGCCAGCAGCCCCGGTGGCAGATCTTACGAGCAGTACTTC
>-|TRBV7-9|-|TRBJ2-1
CASSPRGGSGYNEQFF
TGTGCCAGCAGCCCCCGAGGAGGGTCCGGCTACAATGAGCAGTTCTTC
>TRBD1|TRBV7-8|-|TRBJ2-7
CASSATGGLVYEQYF
TGTGCCAGCAGCGCAACAGGGGGCCTTGTCTACGAGCAGTACTTC
>-|TRBV21-1|-|TRBJ1-4
CASSKVGRRVASPMKNCFF
-
>TRBD2|TRBV10-3|many|TRBJ2-2
CAISDSGTTTGELFF
TGTGCCATCAGTGATTCCGGGACTACCACCGGGGAGCTGTTTTTT
>-|TRBV7-9|-|TRBJ1-1
CASGQGLNTEAFF
TGTGCCAGCGGGCAGGGTCTGAACACTGAAGCTTTCTTT
>-|TRBV5-1|-|TRBJ2-3
CASSFHLTDTQYF
TGCGCCAGCAGCTTCCACCTCACAGATACGCAGTATTTT
>-|TRBV4-1|few|TRBJ2-2
CASSQDLFAGELFF
TGCGCCAGCAGCCAAGATCTGTTCGCCGGGGAGCTGTTTTTT
>-|TRBV11-2|few|TRBJ2-7
CASSFAYEQYF
TGTGCCAGCAGCTTCGCCTACGAGCAGTACTTC
>-|TRBV5-4|-|TRBJ2-5
CASSLAEMETQYF
TGTGCCAGCAGCTTGGCGGAAATGGAGACCCAGTACTTC
>-|TRBV11-1|many|TRBJ2-1
CASSLSGPRENEQFF
TGTGCCAGCAGCTTATCGGGTCCCAGAGAAAATGAGCAGTTCTTC
>-|TRBV7-9|-|TRBJ2-3
CASSLALIGEPRTDTQYF
TGTGCCAGCAGCTTAGCCCTGATTGGGGAGCCTCGCACAGATACGCAGTATTTT
>-|TRBV6-4|once|TRBJ2-5
CARWEAEDQETQYF
TGTGCCAGATGGGAGGCCGAGGACCAAGAGACCCAGTACTTC
>-|TRBV25-1|-|TRBJ2-7
CASSGPYEQYF
TGTGCCAGCAGTGGGCCCTACGAGCAGTACTTC
>TRBD2|TRBV28|few|TRBJ2-1
CASSLGGSTYNEQFF
TGTGCCAGCAGTTTGGGCGGGAGCACCTACAATGAGCAGTTCTTC
>-|TRBV28|-|TRBJ2-5
CASSPLSETQYF
TGTGCCAGCAGCCCGCTATCCGAGACCCAGTACTTC
>-|TRBV4-1|-|TRBJ2-7
CASSQVWGAPHEQYF
TGCGCCAGCAGCCAAGTCTGGGGAGCCCCCCACGAGCAGTACTTC
>TRBD2|TRBV5-4|medium-sized|TRBJ2-7
CASRTSGDYEQYF
TGTGCCAGCAGGACTAGCGGGGACTACGAGCAGTACTTC
>TRBD1|TRBV2|many|TRBJ2-7
CASSEAVGTAREQYF
TGTGCCAGCAGTGAAGCGGTCGGGACAGCGAGGGAGCAGTACTTC
>-|TRBV13|-|TRBJ1-4
CASSLDGYNEKLFF
TGTGCCAGCAGCTTAGACGGGTATAATGAAAAACTGTTTTTT
>TRBD2|TRBV27|once|TRBJ2-5
CASSPMREYETQYF
TGTGCCAGCAGTCCCATGCGGGAGTATGAGACCCAGTACTTC